The entry below gives a single TCR beta chain sequence along with its context. Its target is not known. These data originate in a study of cytomegalovirus exposure and HLA in healthy donors. General study results and limits: A further, later analysis showed that HLA-associated TCR beta chains (compared with equally common others) were more clonally expanded. Indistinguishable V segments such as TRBV6-2 and TRBV6-3 were excluded. Later, TCR association rates were found to vary by HLA locus, highest for DRB1 and lowest for HLA-C.

This CDR3 region has 16 residues. Germline CDR1 and CDR2: LGHNA and YSLEER. Trimming left V 0 bases short and J 5 bases short, with 16 bases between. The PCR ran on 60 Vbeta and 13 Jbeta primers. Profiling relied on immunoSEQ multiplex PCR, and the TCRdb table lists in-frame clones only, not all of them. The sample yields around 44,000 clones, of which the top ten take up 5.5% to 6.5%. The genes are TRBV4-3 and TRBJ1-2; no firm D call. Sequencing was carried out using PBMCs. This clonotype was sampled from a male donor in good health and CMV-seropositive. CDR3 sequence (DNA): TGCGCCAGCAGCCAAGAGGTCGAATTTCTGCGGTATGGCTACACCTTC. It is translated as CASSQEVEFLRYGYTF.